The 2 T cell receptor beta chains below come from one sample, sequenced in a study of T cell repertoires in cytomegalovirus infection. The antigens for these receptors are not known. TCRdb fed the reads into MiXCR, producing one record per CDR3 protein. The table lists 26,000 or so distinct CDR3 sequences, under 20% of them singletons. The sample here was CD8+ T cells from cultured PBMCs, taken from culture after CMV antigen stimulation. The origin of the receptors is a human donor in good health (CMV status not recorded). Some clones in this sample may be carry-over from other donors' samples.

The rearrangement joins TRBV2 to TRBJ2-1; D not resolved. V lost 2 bases and J 8 bases, leaving 4 bases between the germline ends. CDR1 is SNHLY, CDR2 FYNNEI, per germline. The CDR3 has 11 amino acids. CDR3 in DNA: TGTGCCAGCAGTGAACGGTATGAGCAGTTCTTC. Its protein is CASSERYEQFF.

This chain uses TRBV7-2 with TRBJ1-1; no reliable D call. V lost 1 base, J lost 10 bases, and 13 bases lay in between. Looked up from germline, CDR1 is SGHTA and CDR2 is FQGNSA. The CDR3 extends over 13 amino acids. The CDR3 DNA follows: TGTGCCAGCAGCTTAGGATTCCCCAGCGCAGCTTTCTTT. Encoded protein: CASSLGFPSAAFF.